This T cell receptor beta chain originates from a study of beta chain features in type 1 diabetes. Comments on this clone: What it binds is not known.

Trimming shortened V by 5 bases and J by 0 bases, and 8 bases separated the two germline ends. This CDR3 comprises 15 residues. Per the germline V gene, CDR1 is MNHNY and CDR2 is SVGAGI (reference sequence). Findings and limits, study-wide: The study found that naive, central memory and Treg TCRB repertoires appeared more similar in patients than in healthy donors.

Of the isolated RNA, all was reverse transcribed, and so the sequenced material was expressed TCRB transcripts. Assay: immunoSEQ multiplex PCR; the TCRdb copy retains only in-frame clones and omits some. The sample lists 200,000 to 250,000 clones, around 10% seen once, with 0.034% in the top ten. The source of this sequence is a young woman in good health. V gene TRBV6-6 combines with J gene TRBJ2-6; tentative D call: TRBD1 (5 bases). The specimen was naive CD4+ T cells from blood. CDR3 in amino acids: CASSRGSSGANVLTF. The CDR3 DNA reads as TGTGCCAGCAGTAGGGGAAGCTCTGGGGCCAACGTCCTGACTTTC.